The next 31 T cell receptor beta chains were all read from a single sample in a study of blood T cell repertoires in COVID-19. Profiled with immunoSEQ multiplex PCR; TCRdb holds only in-frame clones, not every one. Among under 200,000 clones listed, 82% were seen once. The sequenced sample was PBMCs or T cells enriched from blood (not recorded which). Source of these receptors: a woman between 55 and 75 years old with acute COVID-19.

This chain connects TRBV10-1 to TRBJ2-1; the match to TRBD2 covers 8 bases. CDR3 length: 15 amino acids. From germline, CDR1 is WNHNN and CDR2 SYGVQD (reference sequence). J lost 9 bases, V lost 2 bases, and 9 bases had no gene match. The CDR3 loop reads CASSEVAGGWGEQFF. Here the CDR3 DNA reads TGCGCCAGCAGTGAGGTGGCGGGGGGCTGGGGTGAGCAGTTCTTC.

The chain joins TRBV10-1 to TRBJ1-5, with a possible D match to TRBD1 (6 bases). Trimming pared 7 bases from V and 0 bases from J, leaving 37 bases between. The length of the CDR3 is 23 residues. Germline values: CDR1 WNHNN, CDR2 SYGVQD (reference sequence). The CDR3 here is CASTTGDRDIPSNDTHSNQPQHF. CDR3 in DNA: TGCGCCAGCACGACCGGGGACCGGGACATCCCCTCCAACGATACCCATAGCAATCAGCCCCAGCATTTT.

The rearrangement uses TRBV6-5 and TRBJ1-2, with D possibly matching TRBD1 (6 bases). CDR3 length: 14 residues. CDR1 and CDR2 (germline): MNHEY, SVGAGI. V was trimmed by 8 bases and J by 7 bases, leaving 20 bases between them. The CDR3 is CASEPTGMRGGYTF. Written as DNA, the CDR3 is TGTGCCAGCGAACCAACAGGGATGCGTGGTGGCTACACCTTC.

This clone was counted only a few times. The chain is built from TRBV4-3 and TRBJ2-1; 10 bases fit TRBD2. The trim removed 4 bases at V and 8 bases at J, leaving 8 bases unmatched. CDR3 length: 15 amino acids. Germline V lookup: CDR1 LGHNA, CDR2 YSLEER. CDR3 DNA: TGCGCCAGCAGCCCTGGGACTAGCGAATTGGATGAGCAGTTCTTC. Encoded protein: CASSPGTSELDEQFF.

In nucleotides, the CDR3 is TGTGCCAGCAGCCTGCCTAGGGGGAGCACTGAAGCTTTCTTT. Amino acids: CASSLPRGSTEAFF. The rearrangement links TRBV7-4 to TRBJ1-1, with D maybe TRBD1 (6 bases). Deletions cut 5 bases from V and 4 bases from J, with 14 bases between. This CDR3 region has 14 residues. Germline CDR1 reads SGHVT; CDR2 reads SQSDAQ.

The V and J genes are TRBV29-1 and TRBJ2-7; tentatively, D is TRBD1 (5 bases). The CDR3 covers 11 residues. V was shortened by 8 bases and J by 6 bases, with 14 bases between the two germline ends. Germline V gives CDR1 SQVTM, CDR2 ANQGSEA. The CDR3 DNA reads TGCAGCTCAATGTGGGGCTTCGAGCAGTACTTC. This encodes CSSMWGFEQYF.

This clone was seen once. The rearrangement joins TRBV4-3 to TRBJ2-1; a weak D match, TRBD2 (5 bases). Germline V gene data show CDR1 as LGHNA and CDR2 as YSLEER. Trimming removed 6 bases at V and 7 bases at J, with 16 bases between. CDR3 length equals 14 residues. The CDR3 DNA sequence: TGCGCCAGCAGTCCTACTAGGCGGAGTAATGAGCAGTTCTTC. Its translation: CASSPTRRSNEQFF.

This rearrangement joins TRBV2 to TRBJ1-6; TRBD1 aligns across 7 bases. The V and J ends lost 5 bases and 5 bases, in that order; junction bases with no gene match: 3. This CDR3 spans 14 amino acids. Germline CDR1 reads SNHLY; CDR2 reads FYNNEI. CDR3 nucleotides: TGTGCCAGCAGTCCACAGGGGCATAATTCACCCCTCCACTTT. This codes for CASSPQGHNSPLHF.

CDR3 sequence: CASSSRESSTDTQYF. The DNA of the CDR3 is TGCGCCAGCAGCTCCCGGGAGTCTAGCACAGATACGCAGTATTTT. The chain recombines TRBV5-1 with TRBJ2-3; weak D call: TRBD2 (6 bases). CDR1 and CDR2 (germline): SGHRS, YFSETQ. The CDR3 is 15 amino acids. V was pared by 3 bases and J by 0 bases, with 11 bases between.

The V call is TRBV9, the J call TRBJ1-3; the D is unclear. This CDR3 is 17 amino acids long. Per germline, CDR1 SGDLS and CDR2 YYNGEE. V lost 0 bases, J lost 1 base, and 14 bases lay in between. The DNA of the CDR3 is TGTGCCAGCAGCGTAGGTGGCGGAGGCCCATCTGGAAACACCATATATTTT. Amino acids: CASSVGGGGPSGNTIYF.

This chain uses TRBV5-5 with TRBJ2-3, with 11 positions matching TRBD2. The CDR3 runs 15 residues. Trimming cost V 5 bases and J 6 bases; bases outside gene matches: 8. Per germline, CDR1 SGHKS and CDR2 YYEKEE (reference sequence). CDR3 in amino acids: CASRKTSGEVDTQYF. CDR3 coding DNA: TGTGCCAGCAGGAAGACTAGCGGGGAGGTGGATACGCAGTATTTT. The full variable domain, rest sourced from reference TRBV5-5 and TRBJ2-3, is DAGVTQSPTHLIKTRGQQVTLRCSPISGHKSVSWYQQVLGQGPQFIFQYYEKEERGRGNFPDRFSARQFPNYSSELNVNALLLGDSALYLCASRKTSGEVDTQYFGPGTRLTVL.

Notes on this clone: In this CDR3 the conserved last residue, phenylalanine or tryptophan, is missing, so a read error is likely. No DNA is shown, since the ends of the CDR3 on it are uncertain; the CDR3 is the one TCRdb lists. The genes are TRBV14 and TRBJ2-3; the D call of TRBD2 is as the table states it, not checked on the DNA. Counting both end residues, the CDR3 totals 8 amino acids. Per the germline V gene, CDR1 is SGHDN and CDR2 is FVKESK. The chain's CDR3 is CASSRGLA.

The chain links TRBV7-7 to TRBJ1-5; 9 nucleotides agree with TRBD1. J lost 5 bases, V lost 1 base, and 0 bases had no gene match. Germline V CDR1 and CDR2: SSHAT, FNYEAQ (reference sequence). The CDR3 runs to 14 residues. CDR3 sequence: CASSLGTGDQPQHF. The CDR3 nucleotides read TGTGCCAGCAGCTTAGGGACAGGGGATCAGCCCCAGCATTTT.

V is TRBV30 and J is TRBJ1-2, with D perhaps TRBD1 (6 bases). Trimming took 4 bases from V and 1 from J, leaving 13 bases between them. The CDR3 spans 14 residues. Germline assignment: CDR1 GTSNPN and CDR2 SVGIG (reference sequence). The CDR3 nucleotides read TGTGCCTGGAATTTGGGACACTATAACTATGGCTACACCTTC. It encodes CAWNLGHYNYGYTF.

This sequence joins TRBV11-3 and TRBJ2-3; the D gene is possibly TRBD2 (7 bases). This CDR3 has 15 amino acids. CDR1 is SGHNT and CDR2 is YENEEA in the germline V gene. Trimming cost V 3 bases and J 6 bases, with 16 bases left between them. The CDR3 loop reads CASSLGGEGVDTQYF. CDR3 in DNA: TGTGCCAGCAGCTTGGGTGGGGAGGGGGTCGATACGCAGTATTTT.

The rearrangement links TRBV15 to TRBJ1-5; 7 bases are a match to TRBD1. This CDR3 is built from 19 residues. From germline, CDR1 is LNHNV and CDR2 YYDKDF (reference sequence). J gave up 9 bases and V 0 bases, and 20 bases lay outside the gene matches. The CDR3 loop reads CATSRDVWKDRLQQGPQHF. The CDR3 DNA is TGTGCCACCAGCAGAGATGTTTGGAAGGACAGGCTTCAACAGGGGCCCCAGCATTTT.

The V call is TRBV6-5, the J call TRBJ2-7; no reliable D call. The V gene lost 5 bases and the J gene lost 3 bases, with 5 bases spanning the gap. The germline V gene has CDR1 MNHEY and CDR2 SVGAGI. The CDR3 spans 11 residues. CDR3 sequence reads: CASSQDYEQYV. The CDR3 DNA reads as TGTGCCAGCAGTCAGGACTACGAGCAGTACGTC.

The V gene is TRBV4-3, the J gene TRBJ2-5, with 9 bases matching TRBD2. The CDR3 consists of 15 residues. The germline V gene has CDR1 LGHNA and CDR2 YSLEER. V lost 0 bases, J lost 6 bases, and 5 bases stayed unmatched. The CDR3 DNA reads as TGCGCCAGCAGCCAAGAGGCTAGCGGGGAGCAGACCCAGTACTTC. It is translated as CASSQEASGEQTQYF.

This rearrangement joins TRBV7-2 to TRBJ1-2; TRBD1 agrees at 10 bases. This CDR3 spans 14 amino acids. The trim removed 7 bases at V and 8 bases at J, leaving 10 bases unmatched. Germline values: CDR1 SGHTA, CDR2 FQGNSA. CDR3 sequence reads: CASTSRDRGRGYTF. CDR3 nucleotides: TGTGCCAGCACCTCCCGGGACAGGGGACGGGGCTACACCTTC.

This clone turned up a few times. The chain carries TRBV12-3 or TRBV12-4 and TRBJ1-2; TRBD1 might be the D (5 bases). This CDR3 region has 11 residues. V lost 5 bases, J lost 7 bases, and 8 bases lay in between. The CDR3 reads CASSQGRGYTF. CDR3 DNA: TGTGCCAGCAGTCAGGGTCGTGGCTACACCTTC.

This clone was recorded once. The chain couples TRBV6-2 or TRBV6-3 to TRBJ1-1; 8 positions agree with TRBD1. This CDR3 comprises 15 residues. J was trimmed by 3 bases and V by 4 bases; bases with no gene match: 7. Germline-derived CDR1 and CDR2 are MNHEY and SVGEGT. This CDR3 reads CASSSQGAWDTEAFF. As DNA, the CDR3 is TGTGCCAGCAGTTCCCAGGGGGCCTGGGACACTGAAGCTTTCTTT.

V usage is TRBV5-5 and J usage is TRBJ1-5, with D uncertain. The germline V gene has CDR1 SGHKS and CDR2 YYEKEE (reference sequence). This CDR3 contains 15 residues. The V end lost 4 bases, the J end lost 1 base, and 12 bases lay between the germline ends. This chain's CDR3 is CASSPAGNSNQPQHF. The DNA for the CDR3 is TGTGCCAGCAGCCCGGCCGGGAACAGCAATCAGCCCCAGCATTTT.

This clone appeared a single time. This chain connects TRBV29-1 to TRBJ1-2, with 10 bases lining up with TRBD1. V was pared by 3 bases and J by 0 bases, with 4 bases of the junction left unmatched. CDR3 size: 15 residues. CDR1 SQVTM and CDR2 ANQGSEA come from the germline V gene. CDR3 in amino acids: CSVDSGQGANYGYTF. CDR3 coding DNA: TGCAGCGTTGATTCCGGACAGGGGGCTAACTATGGCTACACCTTC.

This clone was seen a single time. This sequence joins TRBV5-5 and TRBJ1-6; 7 positions agree with TRBD1. Germline CDR1 is SGHKS and CDR2 is YYEKEE (reference sequence). Losses at the gene ends were 4 bases for V and 8 bases for J; bases not matched to a gene: 6. This CDR3 is built from 14 residues. The CDR3 DNA sequence: TGTGCCAGCAGCAATCCCGGGACAGATTCACCCCTCCACTTT. This gives the protein CASSNPGTDSPLHF.

This chain uses TRBV30 with TRBJ2-3; D perhaps matches TRBD1 (5 bases). The CDR3 totals 15 residues. V lost 0 bases, J lost 2 bases, and 12 bases lay in between. Germline V gene data show CDR1 as GTSNPN and CDR2 as SVGIG (reference sequence). The CDR3 DNA is TGTGCCTGGAGTGTTTCCCCAGGGCTCACAGATACGCAGTATTTT. Protein sequence: CAWSVSPGLTDTQYF.

This clone occurred once. This rearrangement joins TRBV15 to TRBJ1-5; D not certain. V was pared by 9 bases and J by 4 bases, with 19 bases between. CDR1 and CDR2 (germline): LNHNV, YYDKDF (reference sequence). CDR3 length: 15 residues. Here the CDR3 reads CATTLMGEVNQPQHF. CDR3 nucleotides: TGTGCCACAACTTTGATGGGAGAAGTAAATCAGCCCCAGCATTTT.

The chain couples TRBV11-3 to TRBJ2-1; a weak D match, TRBD2 (6 bases). This CDR3 contains 18 residues. Germline CDR1 SGHNT, CDR2 YENEEA. Trimming stripped 1 base from V and 0 bases from J, with 16 bases between. Here the CDR3 DNA reads TGTGCCAGCAGCTTAGTCTCGCCTAGCGTGAGCTCCTACAATGAGCAGTTCTTC. Its protein is CASSLVSPSVSSYNEQFF.

The rearrangement links TRBV7-9 to TRBJ1-1; tentatively, D is TRBD1 (6 bases). The germline gives CDR1 SEHNR, CDR2 FQNEAQ (reference sequence). V was pared by 4 bases and J by 11 bases, with 17 bases between. The CDR3 spans 13 residues. The CDR3 DNA reads as TGTGCCAGCAGCTCTTCCGGGGGGCAGAGGGCTTTCTTT. Translated, it gives CASSSSGGQRAFF.

The chain recombines TRBV6-2 or TRBV6-3 with TRBJ2-6, with unresolved D. CDR1 is MNHEY, CDR2 SVGEGT, per germline. V dropped 2 bases and J dropped 4 bases, with 3 bases sitting between them. CDR3 length equals 13 residues. The CDR3 nucleotides read TGTGCCAGCAGTTACGTAGGGGCCAACGTCCTGACTTTC. Translation gives CASSYVGANVLTF.

The V and J genes are TRBV9 and TRBJ1-2; 7 bases agree with TRBD1. Trimming removed 0 bases from V and 3 bases from J; junction bases left unmatched: 2. The germline CDR1 and CDR2 sequences are SGDLS and YYNGEE. The CDR3 totals 14 residues. CDR3 protein: CASSVGTGDYGYTF. CDR3 in DNA: TGTGCCAGCAGCGTAGGGACAGGAGACTATGGCTACACCTTC.

The J gene is TRBJ2-1, the V gene TRBV18, with 10 bases aligning to TRBD1. Germline-derived CDR1 and CDR2 are KGHSH and LQKENI. This CDR3 is built from 17 residues. V shed 0 bases and J 4 bases; nucleotides not matched to a gene: 6. The DNA of the CDR3 is TGTGCCAGCTCACCACCCCTCTGGGACAGGGGTTACAATGAGCAGTTCTTC. Protein: CASSPPLWDRGYNEQFF. The variable domain in full, completed from reference TRBV18 and TRBJ2-1, reads NAGVMQNPRHLVRRRGQEARLRCSPMKGHSHVYWYRQLPEEGLKFMVYLQKENIIDESGMPKERFSAEFPKEGPSILRIQQVVRGDSAAYFCASSPPLWDRGYNEQFFGPGTRLTVL.